This entry lists 17 T cell receptor beta chains sequenced from one sample in a study of blood T cell repertoires in COVID-19. Profiled with immunoSEQ multiplex PCR; TCRdb holds only in-frame clones, not every one. In the table there are 60,000 to 75,000 clones, around 88% of which are singletons. The specimen was peripheral blood. These receptors all come from a woman older than 75 with active COVID-19.

This clone appeared a single time. The chain recombines TRBV2 with TRBJ1-6; 9 nucleotides agree with TRBD1. Germline V lookup: CDR1 SNHLY, CDR2 FYNNEI. The CDR3 contains 14 residues. After removal of 8 bases from V and 10 bases from J, the junction contained 9 bases not matched to a gene. CDR3 in amino acids: CASLSSGQGSPLHF. Written as DNA, the CDR3 is TGTGCCAGCCTGAGCTCGGGACAGGGATCACCCCTCCACTTT.

The genes are TRBV15 and TRBJ2-5; TRBD1 matches 7 bases. The ends lost 2 bases at V and 2 bases at J; junction bases unmatched: 2. The CDR3 has 14 amino acids. Per germline, CDR1 LNHNV and CDR2 YYDKDF (reference sequence). DNA for the CDR3: TGTGCCACCAGCAGACAGGGGGTACAAGAGACCCAGTACTTC. This codes for CATSRQGVQETQYF.

The chain has TRBV6-2 or TRBV6-3 and TRBJ2-4, with a tentative D call TRBD2 (6 bases). The length of the CDR3 is 15 residues. V dropped 6 bases and J dropped 7 bases, with 19 bases sitting between them. Germline-derived CDR1 and CDR2 are MNHEY and SVGEGT. In nucleotides, the CDR3 is TGTGCCAGCAGCACCTTCGGGGGTCTGAAGAACATTCAGTACTTC. Translating gives CASSTFGGLKNIQYF.

This clone was observed a few times. CDR3 in DNA: TGTGCCAGCAGTGGCGATGGGGGCCTTTACAATGAGCAGTTCTTC. Translated: CASSGDGGLYNEQFF. The J gene is TRBJ2-1, the V gene TRBV5-4, with a tentative D call TRBD1 (6 bases). The length of the CDR3 is 15 residues. Germline loops: CDR1 SGHNT, CDR2 YYREEE (reference sequence). Trimming shortened V by 5 bases and J by 4 bases, and 16 bases separated the two germline ends.

The chain joins TRBV6-5 to TRBJ1-2, with TRBD1 matching over 9 bases. The CDR3 length is 15 residues. Germline V gene data show CDR1 as MNHEY and CDR2 as SVGAGI. With 4 bases clipped from V and 6 bases from J, the junction kept 9 bases outside the gene matches. CDR3 region: CASSSDRTGVNGYTF. CDR3 DNA sequence: TGTGCCAGCAGTTCTGACAGGACAGGGGTGAATGGCTACACCTTC.

This sequence joins TRBV11-3 and TRBJ2-3; 11 nucleotides match TRBD2. CDR1 and CDR2 from the germline V gene are SGHNT and YENEEA. The CDR3 length is 16 residues. Losses at the gene ends were 5 bases for V and 0 bases for J; bases not matched to a gene: 4. CDR3 sequence: CASSRRLAGSTDTQYF. CDR3 nucleotide sequence: TGTGCCAGCAGCCGACGACTAGCGGGGAGCACAGATACGCAGTATTTT.

The chain carries TRBV27 and TRBJ1-1; TRBD1 is a possible D gene (6 bases). This CDR3 has 17 residues. Germline CDR1 is MNHEY and CDR2 is SMNVEV (reference sequence). Trimming stripped 3 bases from V and 0 bases from J, with 17 bases between. The CDR3 sequence is CASSFAGGIGMNTEAFF. In DNA form, the CDR3 reads TGTGCCAGCAGTTTTGCGGGGGGCATCGGGATGAACACTGAAGCTTTCTTT.

This chain links TRBV28 with TRBJ1-1; no clear D. This CDR3 is built from 13 residues. The germline V and J ends were trimmed by 3 bases and 1 base, with 6 bases remaining between them. The germline V gene encodes CDR1 MDHEN and CDR2 SYDVKM. This CDR3 is CASSFPRNTEAFF. In DNA form, the CDR3 reads TGTGCCAGCAGTTTCCCCCGGAACACTGAAGCTTTCTTT.

This sequence joins TRBV19 and TRBJ1-5; 7 bases match TRBD1. This CDR3 has 17 amino acids. CDR1 LNHDA and CDR2 SQIVND come from the germline V gene (reference sequence). Trimming cost V 3 bases and J 1 base; bases outside gene matches: 9. CDR3 DNA sequence: TGTGCCAGTAGTATGGGTAGGGGGCCATTAAGCAATCAGCCCCAGCATTTT. Translating gives CASSMGRGPLSNQPQHF.

CDR3 residues: CASSEAGGAETQYF. In DNA, the CDR3 is TGTGCCAGCAGTGAGGCAGGGGGCGCGGAGACCCAGTACTTC. This rearrangement joins TRBV25-1 to TRBJ2-5; TRBD1 aligns across 8 bases. Unmatched junction bases numbered 5, after V lost 3 bases and J lost 5 bases. CDR3 length equals 14 residues. CDR1 is MGHDK and CDR2 is SYGVNS in the germline V gene.

The rearrangement links TRBV18 to TRBJ2-7; 7 nucleotides match TRBD1. The CDR3 is 17 amino acids. Germline loops: CDR1 KGHSH, CDR2 LQKENI. The V and J ends lost 6 bases and 2 bases, in that order; junction bases with no gene match: 16. The CDR3 sequence is CASSSTTDRVRPYEQYF. The CDR3 DNA is TGTGCCAGCTCCTCCACGACTGACAGGGTTCGCCCCTACGAGCAGTACTTC.

There are a few counts of this clone. This rearrangement joins TRBV5-4 to TRBJ2-3; maybe TRBD2 (6 bases). The CDR3 runs 14 residues. The germline V gene has CDR1 SGHNT and CDR2 YYREEE (reference sequence). Trimming removed 2 bases from V and 5 bases from J, with 12 bases in between. The DNA of the CDR3 is TGTGCCAGCAGCTTCCTCCCGGGGGTAGATACGCAGTATTTT. Its translation: CASSFLPGVDTQYF.

The CDR3 DNA reads as TGTGCCAGCAGCGTAGGAGGGGGGGGTTACAATGAGCAGTTCTTC. The encoded protein is CASSVGGGGYNEQFF. This rearrangement joins TRBV9 to TRBJ2-1, with D tentatively TRBD2 (7 bases). V lost 0 bases to trimming and J lost 4 bases, with 11 bases between them. This CDR3 has 15 amino acids. Germline CDR1 and CDR2: SGDLS and YYNGEE.

CDR3 in DNA: TGTGCCTGGACTCGACTAGCGATTAGGAATGAGCAGTTCTTC. This codes for CAWTRLAIRNEQFF. The chain is built from TRBV30 and TRBJ2-1; 8 bases match TRBD2. This CDR3 spans 14 amino acids. After removal of 4 bases from V and 7 bases from J, the junction contained 9 bases not matched to a gene. The germline CDR1 and CDR2 sequences are GTSNPN and SVGIG (reference sequence).

This chain links TRBV11-3 with TRBJ2-1; 7 bases fit TRBD1. V shed 1 base and J 0 bases; nucleotides not matched to a gene: 0. This CDR3 contains 15 residues. CDR1 and CDR2 from the germline V gene are SGHNT and YENEEA. CDR3 bases: TGTGCCAGCAGCTTAGCAGGGGGCTCCTACAATGAGCAGTTCTTC. Protein sequence: CASSLAGGSYNEQFF. The full variable domain, with the rest looked up from reference TRBV11-3 and TRBJ2-1, is EAGVVQSPRYKIIEKKQPVAFWCNPISGHNTLYWYLQNLGQGPELLIRYENEEAVDDSQLPKDRFSAERLKGVDSTLKIQPAELGDSAVYLCASSLAGGSYNEQFFGPGTRLTVL.

The rearrangement uses TRBV4-1 and TRBJ1-3, with TRBD1 matching 7 bases. This CDR3 is built from 18 residues. V lost 1 base to trimming and J lost 3 bases; unmatched junction nucleotides: 12. Germline values: CDR1 MGHRA, CDR2 YSYEKL. This CDR3 reads CASSQAAGGGSIGNTIYF. The CDR3 DNA follows: TGCGCCAGCAGCCAAGCGGCGGGAGGGGGCTCTATTGGAAACACCATATATTTT.

The chain is built from TRBV6-5 and TRBJ2-7; maybe TRBD1 (5 bases). V lost 6 bases and J lost 2, with 11 bases in between. There are 13 residues in the CDR3. Germline V lookup: CDR1 MNHEY, CDR2 SVGAGI. CDR3 sequence: CASRRGQTYEQYF. The CDR3 coding sequence is TGTGCCAGCAGAAGGGGCCAAACCTACGAGCAGTACTTC.